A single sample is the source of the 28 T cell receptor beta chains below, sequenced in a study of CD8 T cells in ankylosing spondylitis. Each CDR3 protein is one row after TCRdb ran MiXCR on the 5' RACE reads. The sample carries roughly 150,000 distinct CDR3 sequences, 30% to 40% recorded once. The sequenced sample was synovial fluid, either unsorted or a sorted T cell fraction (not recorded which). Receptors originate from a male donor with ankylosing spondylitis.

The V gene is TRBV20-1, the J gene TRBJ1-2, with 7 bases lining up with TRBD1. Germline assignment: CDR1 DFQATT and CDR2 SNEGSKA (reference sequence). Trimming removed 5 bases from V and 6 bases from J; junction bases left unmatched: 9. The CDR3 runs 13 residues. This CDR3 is CSAPRDSQHGYTF. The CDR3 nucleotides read TGCAGTGCTCCCCGGGACAGTCAACATGGCTACACCTTC.

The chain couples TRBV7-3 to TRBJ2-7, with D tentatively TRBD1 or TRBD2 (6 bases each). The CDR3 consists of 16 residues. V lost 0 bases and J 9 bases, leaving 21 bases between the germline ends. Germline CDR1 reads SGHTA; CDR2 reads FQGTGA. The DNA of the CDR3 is TGTGCCAGCAGCTTAACGCGGTCCGGTCCCGGGGGCGGGCAGTACTTC. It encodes CASSLTRSGPGGGQYF.

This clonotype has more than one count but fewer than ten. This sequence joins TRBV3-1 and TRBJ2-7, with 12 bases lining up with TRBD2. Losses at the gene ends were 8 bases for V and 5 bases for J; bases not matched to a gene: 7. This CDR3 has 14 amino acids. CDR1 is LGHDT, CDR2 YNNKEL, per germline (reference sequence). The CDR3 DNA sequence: TGTGCCAGCCGGACTAGCGGGGTTGGGAACGAGCAGTACTTC. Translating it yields CASRTSGVGNEQYF.

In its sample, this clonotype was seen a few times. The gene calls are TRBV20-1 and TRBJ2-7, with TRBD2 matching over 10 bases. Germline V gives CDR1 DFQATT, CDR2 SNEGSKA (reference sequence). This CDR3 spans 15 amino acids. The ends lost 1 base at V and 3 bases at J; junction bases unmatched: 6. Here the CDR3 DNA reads TGCAGTGCTAGAGGGGGCACTAGCGGGAACTACGAGCAGTACTTC. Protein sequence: CSARGGTSGNYEQYF.

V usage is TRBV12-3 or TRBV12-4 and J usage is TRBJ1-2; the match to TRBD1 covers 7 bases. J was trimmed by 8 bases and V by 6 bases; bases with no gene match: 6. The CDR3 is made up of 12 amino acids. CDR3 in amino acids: CASSPDRAGYTF. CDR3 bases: TGTGCCAGCAGCCCAGACAGGGCCGGCTACACCTTC.

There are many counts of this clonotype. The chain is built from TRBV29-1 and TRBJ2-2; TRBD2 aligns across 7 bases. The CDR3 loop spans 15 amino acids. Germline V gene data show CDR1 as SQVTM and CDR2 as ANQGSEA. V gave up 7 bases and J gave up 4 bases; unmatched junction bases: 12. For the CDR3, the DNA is TGCAGCGCGGGAGGAGCTAGAGGGGTCACCGGGGAGCTGTTTTTT. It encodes CSAGGARGVTGELFF.

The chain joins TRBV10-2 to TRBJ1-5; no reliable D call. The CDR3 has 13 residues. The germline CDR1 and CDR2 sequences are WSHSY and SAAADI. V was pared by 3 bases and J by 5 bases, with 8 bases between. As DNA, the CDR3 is TGCGCCAGCAGTGATACGGACTATCAGCCCCAGCATTTT. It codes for CASSDTDYQPQHF.

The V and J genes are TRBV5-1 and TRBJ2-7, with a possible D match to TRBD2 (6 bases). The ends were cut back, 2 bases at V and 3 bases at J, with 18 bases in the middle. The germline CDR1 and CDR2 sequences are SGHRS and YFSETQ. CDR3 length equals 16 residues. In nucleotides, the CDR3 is TGCGCCAGCAGCTTAAACGGCCCAGCGGGTTACTACGAGCAGTACTTC. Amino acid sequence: CASSLNGPAGYYEQYF.

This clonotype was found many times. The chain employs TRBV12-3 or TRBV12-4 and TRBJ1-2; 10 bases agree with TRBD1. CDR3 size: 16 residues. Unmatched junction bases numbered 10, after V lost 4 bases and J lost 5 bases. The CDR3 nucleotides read TGTGCCAGCAGTTCGGGTTCGGGACAGGGGTTTTATGGCTACACCTTC. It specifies CASSSGSGQGFYGYTF.

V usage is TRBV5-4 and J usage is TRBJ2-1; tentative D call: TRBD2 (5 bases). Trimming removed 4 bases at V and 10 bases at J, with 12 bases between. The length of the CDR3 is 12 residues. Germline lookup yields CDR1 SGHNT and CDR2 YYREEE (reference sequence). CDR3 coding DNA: TGTGCCAGCAGCCCGGGGAAGGTCGAGCAGTTCTTC. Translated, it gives CASSPGKVEQFF.

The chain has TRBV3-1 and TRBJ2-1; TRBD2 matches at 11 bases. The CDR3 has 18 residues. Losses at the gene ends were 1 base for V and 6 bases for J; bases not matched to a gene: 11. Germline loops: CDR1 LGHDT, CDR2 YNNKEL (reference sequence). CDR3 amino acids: CASSQGRLAGGVGNEQFF. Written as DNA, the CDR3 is TGTGCCAGCAGCCAAGGTCGGCTAGCGGGAGGAGTAGGCAATGAGCAGTTCTTC.

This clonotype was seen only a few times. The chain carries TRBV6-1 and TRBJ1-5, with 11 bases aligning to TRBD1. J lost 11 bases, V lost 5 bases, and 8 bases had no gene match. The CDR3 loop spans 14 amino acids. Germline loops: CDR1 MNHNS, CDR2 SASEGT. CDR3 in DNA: TGTGCCAGCAGTCGGGGACAGGGGGACGGGGCCCAGCATTTT. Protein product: CASSRGQGDGAQHF.

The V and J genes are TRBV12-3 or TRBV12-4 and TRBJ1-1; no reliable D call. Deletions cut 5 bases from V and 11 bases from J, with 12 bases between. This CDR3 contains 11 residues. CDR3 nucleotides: TGTGCCAGCAGTCGTGGCGGGTGGGCTTTCTTT. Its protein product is CASSRGGWAFF.

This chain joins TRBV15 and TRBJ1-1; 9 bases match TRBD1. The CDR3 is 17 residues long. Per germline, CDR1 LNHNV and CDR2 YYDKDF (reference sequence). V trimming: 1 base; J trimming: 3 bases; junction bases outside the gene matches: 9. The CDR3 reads CATSRAGQGVGYTEAFF. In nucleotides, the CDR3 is TGTGCCACCAGCAGAGCGGGACAGGGTGTCGGGTACACTGAAGCTTTCTTT.

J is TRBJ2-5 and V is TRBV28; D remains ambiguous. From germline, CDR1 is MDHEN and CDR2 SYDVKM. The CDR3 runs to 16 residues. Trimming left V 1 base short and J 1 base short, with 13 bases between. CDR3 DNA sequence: TGTGCCAGCAGTTTATTGAGGCAGCCGCCCCAAGAGACCCAGTACTTC. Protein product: CASSLLRQPPQETQYF.

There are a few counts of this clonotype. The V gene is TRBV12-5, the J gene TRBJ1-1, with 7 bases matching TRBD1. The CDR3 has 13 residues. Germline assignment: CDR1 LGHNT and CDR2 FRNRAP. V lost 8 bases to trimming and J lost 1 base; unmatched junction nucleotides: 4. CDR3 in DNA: TGTGCTAGTCAGGGACAGCCGAACACTGAAGCTTTCTTT. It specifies CASQGQPNTEAFF.

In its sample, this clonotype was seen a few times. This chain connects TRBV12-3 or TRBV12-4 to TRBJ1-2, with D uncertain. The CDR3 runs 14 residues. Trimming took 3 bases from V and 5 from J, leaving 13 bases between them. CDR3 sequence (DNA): TGTGCCAGCAGTTTTGATATACCCCCATATGGCTACACCTTC. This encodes CASSFDIPPYGYTF.

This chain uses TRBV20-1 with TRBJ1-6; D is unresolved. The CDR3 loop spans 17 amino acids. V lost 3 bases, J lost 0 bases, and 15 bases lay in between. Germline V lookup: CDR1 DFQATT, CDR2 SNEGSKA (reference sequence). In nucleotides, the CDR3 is TGCAGTGCTAGCCCCCATGGGAGTAGCTCCTATAATTCACCCCTCCACTTT. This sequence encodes CSASPHGSSSYNSPLHF.

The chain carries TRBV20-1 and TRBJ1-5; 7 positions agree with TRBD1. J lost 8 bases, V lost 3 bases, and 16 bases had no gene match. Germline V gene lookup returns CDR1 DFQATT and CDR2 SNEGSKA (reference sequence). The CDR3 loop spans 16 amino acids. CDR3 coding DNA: TGCAGTGCTAGTACAACTCCGGACAGGACCTCAGAGCCCCAGCATTTT. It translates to CSASTTPDRTSEPQHF.

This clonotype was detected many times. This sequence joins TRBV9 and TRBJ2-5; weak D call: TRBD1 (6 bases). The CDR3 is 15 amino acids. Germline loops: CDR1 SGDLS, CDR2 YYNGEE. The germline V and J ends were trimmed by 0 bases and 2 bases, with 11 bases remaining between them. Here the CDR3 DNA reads TGTGCCAGCAGCGTAGGACAGGTCTTACAAGAGACCCAGTACTTC. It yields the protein CASSVGQVLQETQYF.

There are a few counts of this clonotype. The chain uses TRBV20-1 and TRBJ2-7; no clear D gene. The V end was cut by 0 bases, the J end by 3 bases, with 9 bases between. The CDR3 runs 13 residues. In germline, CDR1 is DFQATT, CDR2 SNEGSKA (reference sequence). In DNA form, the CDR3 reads TGCAGTGCTAGAGACCGGAACCACTACGAGCAGTACTTC. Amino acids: CSARDRNHYEQYF.

In DNA form, the CDR3 reads TGCAGCGTTGAAGGGGGGGGGCGAGTCACAGATACGCAGTATTTT. This sequence encodes CSVEGGGRVTDTQYF. The chain carries TRBV29-1 and TRBJ2-3; the D gene is possibly TRBD2 (7 bases). The ends were cut back, 1 base at V and 2 bases at J, with 13 bases in the middle. Germline V gene data show CDR1 as SQVTM and CDR2 as ANQGSEA. This CDR3 has 15 residues.

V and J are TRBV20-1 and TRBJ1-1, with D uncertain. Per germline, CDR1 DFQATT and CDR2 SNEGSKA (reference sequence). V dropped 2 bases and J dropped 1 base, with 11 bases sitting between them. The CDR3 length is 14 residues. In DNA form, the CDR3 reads TGCAGTGCTAGACGGGGTTCGGGGAACACTGAAGCTTTCTTT. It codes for CSARRGSGNTEAFF.

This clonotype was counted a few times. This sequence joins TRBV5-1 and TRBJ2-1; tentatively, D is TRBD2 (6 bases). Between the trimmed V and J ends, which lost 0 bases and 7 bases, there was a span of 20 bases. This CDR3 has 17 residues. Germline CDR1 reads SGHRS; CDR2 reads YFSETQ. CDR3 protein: CASSLASGGTYGNEQFF. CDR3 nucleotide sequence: TGCGCCAGCAGCTTGGCCAGTGGGGGGACGTACGGGAATGAGCAGTTCTTC.

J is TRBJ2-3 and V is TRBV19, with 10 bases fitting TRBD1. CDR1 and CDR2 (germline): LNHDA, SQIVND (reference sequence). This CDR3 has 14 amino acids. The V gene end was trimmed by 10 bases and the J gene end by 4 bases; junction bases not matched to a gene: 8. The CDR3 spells CATRDRGKSDTQYF. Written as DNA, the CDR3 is TGTGCCACCAGGGACAGGGGCAAGTCAGATACGCAGTATTTT.

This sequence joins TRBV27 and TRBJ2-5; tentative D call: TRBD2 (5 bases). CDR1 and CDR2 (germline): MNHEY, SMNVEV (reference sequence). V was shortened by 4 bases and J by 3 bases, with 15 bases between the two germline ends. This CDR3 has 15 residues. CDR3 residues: CASSSVGVAEETQYF. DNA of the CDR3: TGTGCCAGCAGTTCCGTGGGAGTCGCGGAAGAGACCCAGTACTTC.

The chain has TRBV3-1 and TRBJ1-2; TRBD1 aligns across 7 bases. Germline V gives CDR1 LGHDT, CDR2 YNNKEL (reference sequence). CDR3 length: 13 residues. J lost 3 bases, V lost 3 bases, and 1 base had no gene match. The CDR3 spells CASSHQGDYGYTF. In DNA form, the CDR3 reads TGTGCCAGCAGCCACCAGGGGGACTATGGCTACACCTTC.

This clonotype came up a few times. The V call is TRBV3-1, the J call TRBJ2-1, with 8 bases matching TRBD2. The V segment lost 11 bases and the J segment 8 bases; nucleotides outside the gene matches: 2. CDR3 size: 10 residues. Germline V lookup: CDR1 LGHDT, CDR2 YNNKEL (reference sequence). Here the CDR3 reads CAVGGDEQFF. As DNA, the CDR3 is TGTGCCGTCGGGGGGGATGAGCAGTTCTTC.